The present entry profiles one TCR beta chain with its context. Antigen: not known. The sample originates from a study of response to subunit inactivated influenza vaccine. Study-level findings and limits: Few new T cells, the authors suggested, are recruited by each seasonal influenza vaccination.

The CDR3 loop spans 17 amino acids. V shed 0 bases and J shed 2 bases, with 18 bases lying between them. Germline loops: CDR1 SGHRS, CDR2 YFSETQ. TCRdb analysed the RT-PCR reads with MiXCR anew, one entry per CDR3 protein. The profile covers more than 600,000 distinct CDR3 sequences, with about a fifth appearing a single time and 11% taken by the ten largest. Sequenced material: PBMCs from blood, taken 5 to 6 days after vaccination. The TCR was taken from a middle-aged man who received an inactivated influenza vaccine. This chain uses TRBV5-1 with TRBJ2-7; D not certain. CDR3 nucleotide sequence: TGCGCCAGCAGCTTGGGGTCAAAAGGATTGAATCCCTACGAGCAGTACTTC. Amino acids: CASSLGSKGLNPYEQYF. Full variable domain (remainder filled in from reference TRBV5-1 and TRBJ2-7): KAGVTQTPRYLIKTRGQQVTLSCSPISGHRSVSWYQQTPGQGLQFLFEYFSETQRNKGNFPGRFSGRQFSNSRSEMNVSTLELGDSALYLCASSLGSKGLNPYEQYFGPGTRLTVT.